This TCR beta chain was sequenced for a study of T cells in women clearing cervical HPV infection. Study-wide results and limits: Repertoire richness, not evenness, was significantly elevated in CIN3+ cases versus controls.

TCRdb's copy holds only in-frame clones and misses some; the assay was immunoSEQ multiplex PCR. This table holds approximately 32,000 clones. To note about this clone: What it binds is unknown. Read sequence stops 3 residues before the CDR3 end, and the germline J gene provides the missing end.

Germline CDR1 and CDR2: SGHRS and YFSETQ. This CDR3 contains 14 residues. Trimming took off 4 bases at V and 4 bases at J, with 14 bases between the two ends. The TCR originated in a woman aged 18 to 75 with a cervical HPV16 infection that either progressed to CIN3+ or cleared (not recorded which). Sequences were obtained from blood buffy coat. The chain is built from TRBV5-1 and TRBJ1-1; a weak D match, TRBD1 (6 bases). Incomplete CDR3 DNA: TGCGCCAGCAGCCCTGGACAGTGGCCCACTGAA. Its protein is CASSPGQWPTE. The entire CDR3 reads CASSPGQWPTEAFF.